This TCR beta chain appears in the sequencing data of a study of shared clonotypes between healthy human individuals. CDR1 is SNHLY and CDR2 is FYNNEI in the germline V gene. The germline V and J ends were trimmed by 8 bases and 7 bases, with 13 bases remaining between them. The CDR3 is 12 amino acids. Clones were sequenced by immunoSEQ multiplex PCR, and TCRdb holds only the in-frame ones, with some missing. The sample holds about 2 million clones, roughly 94% seen once. The receptor comes from a man aged 18 to 29 in good health. The sequencing input was naive CD4+ T cells sorted from blood. Subset given: CD45RA+ positively selected. The J gene is TRBJ2-3, the V gene TRBV2; D assignment may be TRBD1 or TRBD2 (5 bases each). The CDR3 DNA is TGTGCCAGCCGGGACGAGCCATATACGCAGTATTTT. Translated: CASRDEPYTQYF. The variable domain in full, completed from reference TRBV2 and TRBJ2-3, reads EPEVTQTPSHQVTQMGQEVILRCVPISNHLYFYWYRQILGQKVEFLVSFYNNEISEKSEIFDDQFSVERPDGSNFTLKIRSTKLEDSAMYFCASRDEPYTQYFGPGTRLTVL.